This T cell receptor (beta chain) came from a study of Ad26.COV2.S vaccination and SARS-CoV-2 variants. Study as a whole: Once or twice, 56 days apart, Ad26.COV2.S was delivered intramuscularly. Study results and limitations: Analytic work on TCR breadth and depth might have understated the full extent of total T cell responses. CD8+ and CD4+ T cells specific for spike reportedly responded with substantial breadth after vaccination.

Sequencing was performed with immunoSEQ multiplex PCR; in TCRdb, only in-frame clones are kept and a portion is missing. The sample consists of about 400,000 clones, roughly four fifths of them appearing once. Regarding treatment: 15 to 20 received Ad26.COV2.S at low or high dose, single or two shots; roughly five received placebo; per-sample allocation not given. At day 63 after the first vaccine or placebo injection, samples were drawn. In the case of this clone: Antigen unknown.

Trimming left V 4 bases short and J 7 bases short, with 7 bases between. The CDR3 contains 11 residues. Germline assignment: CDR1 SGDLS and CDR2 YYNGEE. This TCR was sampled from a person aged 18 to 59 who received the Ad26.COV2.S COVID-19 vaccine or a placebo. The specimen was peripheral blood, collected in a trial of Ad26.COV2.S vaccine versus placebo. The chain employs TRBV9 and TRBJ2-3; no clear D gene. This chain's CDR3 is CASSPAHTQYF. DNA for the CDR3: TGTGCCAGCAGCCCCGCTCATACGCAGTATTTT.